This record concerns one TCR beta chain sequence. Its antigen is still unknown. The data originate from a study of CD8+CD57+ T cells in acquired aplastic anemia. Study observations and caveats: Significance was not reached for CD8+ Simpson's diversity between patients and controls.

CDR3 size: 13 residues. V lost 5 bases and J 2 bases, leaving 10 bases between the germline ends. The germline gives CDR1 MNHNS, CDR2 SASEGT. The TCR beta profiling, which covered VDJ combination and CDR3 sequence, was carried out using genomic DNA as the template. TCRdb reprocessed the reads via MiXCR and lists one record per CDR3 protein. Here the sample spans more than 150,000 distinct CDR3 sequences, around 66% being singletons. Sequenced: sorted CD4+, CD8+, or CD8+CD57+ T cells (not recorded which) from PBMCs. The chain is built from TRBV6-1 and TRBJ2-7; no firm D call. This TCR was sampled from a human donor with severe aplastic anemia or a healthy control (not recorded which). The CDR3 sequence is CASSTAEAYEQYF. In DNA, the CDR3 is TGTGCCAGCAGTACGGCCGAAGCCTACGAGCAGTACTTC.